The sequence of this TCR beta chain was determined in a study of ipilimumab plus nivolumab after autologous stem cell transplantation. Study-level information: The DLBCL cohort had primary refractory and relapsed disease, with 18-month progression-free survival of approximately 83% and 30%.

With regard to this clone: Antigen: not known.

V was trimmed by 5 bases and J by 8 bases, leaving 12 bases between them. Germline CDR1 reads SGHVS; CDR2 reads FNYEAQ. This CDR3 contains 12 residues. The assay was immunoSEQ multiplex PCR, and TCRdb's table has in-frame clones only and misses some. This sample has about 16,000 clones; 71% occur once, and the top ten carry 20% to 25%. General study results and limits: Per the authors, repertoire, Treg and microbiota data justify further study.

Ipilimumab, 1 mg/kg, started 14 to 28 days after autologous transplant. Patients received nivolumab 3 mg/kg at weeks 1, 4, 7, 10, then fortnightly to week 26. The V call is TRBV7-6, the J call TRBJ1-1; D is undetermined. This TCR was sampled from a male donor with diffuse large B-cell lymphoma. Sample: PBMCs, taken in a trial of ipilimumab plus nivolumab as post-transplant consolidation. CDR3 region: CASSPVETEAFF. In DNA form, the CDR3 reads TGTGCCAGCAGCCCTGTTGAGACCGAAGCTTTCTTT.